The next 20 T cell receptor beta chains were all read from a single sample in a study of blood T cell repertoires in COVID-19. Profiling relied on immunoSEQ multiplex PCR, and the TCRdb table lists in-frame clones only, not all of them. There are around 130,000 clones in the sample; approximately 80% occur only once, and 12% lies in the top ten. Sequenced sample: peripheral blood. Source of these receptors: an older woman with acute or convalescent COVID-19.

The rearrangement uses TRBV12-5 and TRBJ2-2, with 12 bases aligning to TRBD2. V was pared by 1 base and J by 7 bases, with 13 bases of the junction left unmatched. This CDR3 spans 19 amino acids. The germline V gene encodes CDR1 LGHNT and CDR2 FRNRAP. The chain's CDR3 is CASGLAPSTSGGYGGELFF. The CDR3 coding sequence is TGTGCTAGTGGTTTGGCCCCTTCTACTAGCGGGGGGTACGGCGGGGAGCTGTTTTTT.

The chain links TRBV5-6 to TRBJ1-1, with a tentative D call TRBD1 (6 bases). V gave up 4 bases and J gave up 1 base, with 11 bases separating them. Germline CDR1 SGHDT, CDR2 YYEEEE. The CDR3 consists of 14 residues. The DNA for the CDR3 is TGTGCCAGCAGCCGGGCGACAGGGAACACTGAAGCTTTCTTT. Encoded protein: CASSRATGNTEAFF.

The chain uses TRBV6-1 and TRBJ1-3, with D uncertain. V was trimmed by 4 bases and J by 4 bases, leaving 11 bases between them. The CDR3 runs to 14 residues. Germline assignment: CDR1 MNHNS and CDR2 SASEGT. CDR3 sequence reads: CASSGREGGNTIYF. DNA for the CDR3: TGTGCCAGCAGTGGCCGGGAAGGAGGAAACACCATATATTTT.

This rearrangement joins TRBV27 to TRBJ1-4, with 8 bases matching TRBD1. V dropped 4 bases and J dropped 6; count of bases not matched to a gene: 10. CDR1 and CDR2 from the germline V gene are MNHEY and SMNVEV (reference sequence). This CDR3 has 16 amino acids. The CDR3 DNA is TGTGCCAGCAGTTCGCTAACAGGGGGTTCGTATGAAAAACTGTTTTTT. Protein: CASSSLTGGSYEKLFF.

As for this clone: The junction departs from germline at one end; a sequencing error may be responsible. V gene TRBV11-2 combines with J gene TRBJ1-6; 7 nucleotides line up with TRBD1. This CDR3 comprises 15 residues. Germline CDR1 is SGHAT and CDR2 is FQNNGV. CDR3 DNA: TGTGCCAGCAGCGTAGAACAGGGGTCTAATTCACCCCTCCACTTT. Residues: CASSVEQGSNSPLHF.

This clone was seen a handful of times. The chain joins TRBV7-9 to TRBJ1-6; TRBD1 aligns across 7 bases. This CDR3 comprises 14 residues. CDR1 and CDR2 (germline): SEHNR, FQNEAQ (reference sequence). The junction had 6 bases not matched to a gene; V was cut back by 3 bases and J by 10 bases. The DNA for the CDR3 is TGTGCCAGCAGCTTGGGGCAGGGACAGTCACCCCTCCACTTT. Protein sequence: CASSLGQGQSPLHF.

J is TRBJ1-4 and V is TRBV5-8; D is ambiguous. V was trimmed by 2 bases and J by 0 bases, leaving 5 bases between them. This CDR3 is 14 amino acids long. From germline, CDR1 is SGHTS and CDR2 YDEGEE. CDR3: CASSFGATNEKLFF. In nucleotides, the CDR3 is TGTGCCAGCAGCTTCGGTGCAACTAATGAAAAACTGTTTTTT.

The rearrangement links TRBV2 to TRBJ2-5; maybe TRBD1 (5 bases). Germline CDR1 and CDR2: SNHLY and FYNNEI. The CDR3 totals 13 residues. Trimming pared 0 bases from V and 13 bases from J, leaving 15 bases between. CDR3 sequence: CASSEAPARVRYF. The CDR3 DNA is TGTGCCAGCAGTGAAGCGCCCGCCAGGGTGAGGTACTTC.

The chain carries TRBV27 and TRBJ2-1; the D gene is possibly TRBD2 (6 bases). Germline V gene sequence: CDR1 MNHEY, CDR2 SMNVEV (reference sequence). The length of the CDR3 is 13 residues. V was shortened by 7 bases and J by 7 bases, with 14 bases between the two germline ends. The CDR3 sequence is CASTFLGGNEQFF. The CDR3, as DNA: TGTGCCAGCACCTTCCTGGGGGGAAATGAGCAGTTCTTC.

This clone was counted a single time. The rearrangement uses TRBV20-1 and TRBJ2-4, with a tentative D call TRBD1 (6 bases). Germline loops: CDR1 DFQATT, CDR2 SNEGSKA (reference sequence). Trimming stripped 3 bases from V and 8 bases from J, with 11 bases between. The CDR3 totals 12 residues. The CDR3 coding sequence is TGCAGTGCTAGTACAGGGTCGGACATTCAGTACTTC. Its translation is CSASTGSDIQYF.

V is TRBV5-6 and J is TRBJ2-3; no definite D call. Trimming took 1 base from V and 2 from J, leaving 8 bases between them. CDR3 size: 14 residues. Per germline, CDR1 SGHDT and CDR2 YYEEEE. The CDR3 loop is CASSLPPLTDTQYF. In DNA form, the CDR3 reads TGTGCCAGCAGCTTGCCCCCTCTCACAGATACGCAGTATTTT.

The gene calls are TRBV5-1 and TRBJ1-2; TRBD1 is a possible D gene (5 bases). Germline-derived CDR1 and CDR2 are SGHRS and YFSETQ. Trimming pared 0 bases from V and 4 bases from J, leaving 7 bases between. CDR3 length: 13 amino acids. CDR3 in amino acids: CASSLDTGYGYTF. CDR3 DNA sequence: TGCGCCAGCAGCTTGGATACAGGCTATGGCTACACCTTC.

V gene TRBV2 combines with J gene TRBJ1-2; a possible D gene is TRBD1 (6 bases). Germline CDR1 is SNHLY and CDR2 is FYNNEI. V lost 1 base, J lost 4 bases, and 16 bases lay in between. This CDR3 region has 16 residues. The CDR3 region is CASSEEPRGARYGYTF. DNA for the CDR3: TGTGCCAGCAGTGAAGAACCCAGGGGAGCGCGCTATGGCTACACCTTC.

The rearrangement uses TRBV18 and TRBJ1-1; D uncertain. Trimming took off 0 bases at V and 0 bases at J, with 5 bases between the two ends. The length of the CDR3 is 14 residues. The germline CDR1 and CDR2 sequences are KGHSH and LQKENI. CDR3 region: CASSPPSVNTEAFF. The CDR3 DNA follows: TGTGCCAGCTCACCACCGTCAGTGAACACTGAAGCTTTCTTT.

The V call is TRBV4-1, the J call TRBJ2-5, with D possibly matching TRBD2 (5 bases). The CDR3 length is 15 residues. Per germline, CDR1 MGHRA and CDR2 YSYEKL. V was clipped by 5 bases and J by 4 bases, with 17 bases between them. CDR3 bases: TGCGCCAGCAGCGTTTCGGGGAATAATCCAGAGACCCAGTACTTC. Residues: CASSVSGNNPETQYF.

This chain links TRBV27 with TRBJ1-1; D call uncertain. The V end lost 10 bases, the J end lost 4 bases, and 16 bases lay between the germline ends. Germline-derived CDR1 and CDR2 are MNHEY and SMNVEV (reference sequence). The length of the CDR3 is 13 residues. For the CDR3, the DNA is TGTGCCACCGAGAAGGCGGGCGGCACTGAAGCTTTCTTT. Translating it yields CATEKAGGTEAFF.

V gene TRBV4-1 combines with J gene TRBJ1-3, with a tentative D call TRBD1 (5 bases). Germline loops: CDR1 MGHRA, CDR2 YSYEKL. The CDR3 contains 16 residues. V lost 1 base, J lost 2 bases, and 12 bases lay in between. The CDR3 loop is CASSQGPGGAGNTIYF. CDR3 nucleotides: TGCGCCAGCAGCCAAGGACCGGGGGGGGCTGGAAACACCATATATTTT.

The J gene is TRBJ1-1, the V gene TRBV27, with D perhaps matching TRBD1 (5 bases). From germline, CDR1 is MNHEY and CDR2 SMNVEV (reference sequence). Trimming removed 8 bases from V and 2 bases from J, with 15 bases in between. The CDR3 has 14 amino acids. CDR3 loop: CASGNRNTNTEAFF. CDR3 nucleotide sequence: TGTGCCAGCGGAAACAGGAATACTAACACTGAAGCTTTCTTT.

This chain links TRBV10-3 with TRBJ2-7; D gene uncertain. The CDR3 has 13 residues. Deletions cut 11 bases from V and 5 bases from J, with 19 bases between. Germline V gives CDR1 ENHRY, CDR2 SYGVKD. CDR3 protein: CASQQLTLHEQYF. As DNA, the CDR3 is TGTGCCTCCCAACAGCTAACTCTCCACGAGCAGTACTTC.

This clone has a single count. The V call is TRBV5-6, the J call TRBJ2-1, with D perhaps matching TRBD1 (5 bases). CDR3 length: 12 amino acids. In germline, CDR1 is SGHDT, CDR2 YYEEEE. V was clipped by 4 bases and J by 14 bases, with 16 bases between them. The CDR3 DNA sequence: TGTGCCAGCAGCGACCGACAGAGAAGAGAGTTCTTC. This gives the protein CASSDRQRREFF.